A single sample is the source of the 18 T cell receptor beta chains below, sequenced in a study of blood T cell repertoires in COVID-19. Sequenced by immunoSEQ multiplex PCR; TCRdb stores in-frame clones only, minus some. This table holds roughly 43,000 clones, about nine tenths found once. The sequencing sample was made of peripheral blood. The receptors originated from a human donor in a cohort sampled during active COVID-19.

Only a few counts were recorded for this clone. One end of the junction is discordant with germline, which a read error may explain. J is TRBJ2-1 and V is TRBV7-7; D is unclear. The CDR3 length is 14 residues. Germline values: CDR1 SSHAT, CDR2 FNYEAQ (reference sequence). CDR3 region: CASSLGGDYNEQFF. CDR3 DNA sequence: TGTGCTAGCAGCTTAGGTGGAGACTACAATGAGCAGTTCTTC.

The chain uses TRBV11-2 and TRBJ2-7; D gene ambiguous. The V end was cut by 2 bases, the J end by 1 base, with 12 bases between. The CDR3 has 15 amino acids. Germline lookup yields CDR1 SGHAT and CDR2 FQNNGV. The CDR3: CASSLYFAESYEQYF. The DNA of the CDR3 is TGTGCCAGCAGCTTATATTTTGCGGAGTCCTACGAGCAGTACTTC.

The J gene is TRBJ2-3, the V gene TRBV9; tentatively, D is TRBD1 (5 bases). The CDR3 runs to 16 residues. V was clipped by 0 bases and J by 1 base, with 12 bases between them. Looked up from germline, CDR1 is SGDLS and CDR2 is YYNGEE. Here the CDR3 reads CASSVEGWRGTDTQYF. The CDR3, as DNA: TGTGCCAGCAGCGTAGAGGGGTGGAGAGGCACAGATACGCAGTATTTT.

The chain is built from TRBV6-1 and TRBJ2-3, with a possible D match to TRBD1 (5 bases). Germline-derived CDR1 and CDR2 are MNHNS and SASEGT. V lost 2 bases to trimming and J lost 4 bases, with 13 bases between them. The CDR3 sequence is 15 residues long. Here the CDR3 reads CASSELIAGSDTQYF. The CDR3, as DNA: TGTGCCAGCAGTGAATTAATTGCAGGGTCAGATACGCAGTATTTT.

The chain links TRBV27 to TRBJ2-1, with 7 bases aligning to TRBD1. Germline loops: CDR1 MNHEY, CDR2 SMNVEV (reference sequence). This CDR3 is built from 15 residues. The V segment lost 5 bases and the J segment 9 bases; nucleotides outside the gene matches: 13. The CDR3 loop is CASSPTNTGVPEQFF. The CDR3, as DNA: TGTGCCAGCAGTCCGACGAATACAGGGGTACCTGAGCAGTTCTTC.

This clone is classed as medium-sized. The chain employs TRBV19 and TRBJ1-1, with 8 bases aligning to TRBD1. The CDR3 contains 14 residues. The junction had 8 bases not matched to a gene; V was cut back by 6 bases and J by 5 bases. Germline V gene sequence: CDR1 LNHDA, CDR2 SQIVND (reference sequence). The CDR3 reads CASRDQGARTEAFF. The CDR3 DNA sequence: TGTGCCAGTAGGGATCAGGGGGCGCGGACTGAAGCTTTCTTT.

The chain combines TRBV4-3 with TRBJ2-3, with 9 bases matching TRBD2. With 0 bases clipped from V and 9 bases from J, the junction kept 7 bases outside the gene matches. Germline CDR1 is LGHNA and CDR2 is YSLEER. This CDR3 contains 15 residues. CDR3 protein: CASSQEWLAGRTQYF. DNA of the CDR3: TGCGCCAGCAGCCAAGAGTGGCTAGCGGGGAGGACGCAGTATTTT.

About this clone itself: This sample includes further DNA sequences coding for the same CDR3. CDR3: CASSRSTGPEAFF. The CDR3 DNA is TGTGCCAGCAGCCGATCGACAGGGCCAGAAGCTTTCTTT. This chain links TRBV3-1 (or the pseudogene TRBV3-2) with TRBJ1-1; TRBD1 aligns across 7 bases. The V gene's germline CDR1 is LGHDT and CDR2 YNNKEL (reference sequence). The CDR3 sequence is 13 residues long. Germline trimming cut 4 bases from V and 8 bases from J; bases unmatched to any gene: 7.

This rearrangement joins TRBV19 to TRBJ2-1; 10 positions match TRBD2. CDR1 is LNHDA and CDR2 is SQIVND in the germline V gene (reference sequence). The CDR3 has 15 amino acids. V dropped 5 bases and J dropped 6; count of bases not matched to a gene: 7. CDR3 DNA: TGTGCCAGTAGTCGCGGGACTAGCGCGGGCAATGAGCAGTTCTTC. It codes for CASSRGTSAGNEQFF.

Only a few counts were recorded for this clone. The chain is built from TRBV6-5 and TRBJ1-6; 9 bases map to TRBD1. Losses at the gene ends were 8 bases for V and 8 bases for J; bases not matched to a gene: 10. The CDR3 has 15 amino acids. Germline CDR1 reads MNHEY; CDR2 reads SVGAGI. The chain's CDR3 is CASGGQGQPYSPLHF. The CDR3 coding sequence is TGTGCCAGCGGGGGACAGGGACAGCCTTATTCACCCCTCCACTTT.

This clone appeared once. The V and J genes are TRBV10-3 and TRBJ2-3; 13 bases agree with TRBD2. The CDR3 is made up of 15 amino acids. The trim removed 6 bases at V and 0 bases at J, leaving 0 bases unmatched. From germline, CDR1 is ENHRY and CDR2 SYGVKD. The CDR3 region has the DNA TGTGCCATCAGGGGACTAGCGGGAAGCACAGATACGCAGTATTTT. Protein: CAIRGLAGSTDTQYF.

This clone appeared a few times. V is TRBV2 and J is TRBJ2-2; 7 bases align to TRBD1. V was pared by 7 bases and J by 7 bases, with 3 bases of the junction left unmatched. The germline CDR1 and CDR2 sequences are SNHLY and FYNNEI. The CDR3 extends over 12 amino acids. This CDR3 reads CASTRDSGELFF. The CDR3 DNA is TGTGCCAGCACCCGGGACAGCGGGGAGCTGTTTTTT.

The chain couples TRBV19 to TRBJ1-2, with no clear D. This CDR3 has 12 amino acids. Germline V gene data show CDR1 as LNHDA and CDR2 as SQIVND (reference sequence). Trimming took 3 bases from V and 8 from J, leaving 10 bases between them. The CDR3 DNA sequence: TGTGCCAGTAGTATTGAAAGCAGGGGCTACACCTTC. Translation gives CASSIESRGYTF.

This clone has a handful of counts. The V and J genes are TRBV2 and TRBJ1-1, with 9 bases fitting TRBD1. The CDR3 has 15 residues. V was pared by 3 bases and J by 5 bases, with 7 bases of the junction left unmatched. The germline V gene encodes CDR1 SNHLY and CDR2 FYNNEI. This CDR3 is CASSEDRGRGTEAFF. DNA for the CDR3: TGTGCCAGCAGTGAGGACAGGGGACGGGGTACTGAAGCTTTCTTT.

This chain uses TRBV5-1 with TRBJ2-7, with TRBD2 identical over 12 bases. The trim removed 3 bases at V and 5 bases at J, leaving 6 bases unmatched. CDR1 and CDR2 from the germline V gene are SGHRS and YFSETQ. This CDR3 region has 15 residues. DNA of the CDR3: TGCGCCAGCAGCTCAACTAGCGGGGGGTCCCACGAGCAGTACTTC. Protein: CASSSTSGGSHEQYF.

This sequence joins TRBV18 and TRBJ1-1, with a possible D match to TRBD1 (5 bases). Deletions cut 6 bases from V and 7 bases from J, with 15 bases between. The CDR3 length is 13 residues. Germline-derived CDR1 and CDR2 are KGHSH and LQKENI. The CDR3 sequence: CASSTSYDSEAFF. CDR3 nucleotides: TGTGCCAGCTCCACAAGTTATGACAGTGAAGCTTTCTTT.

To note about this clone: In the same sample, other DNA sequences code for this CDR3. This chain uses TRBV10-3 with TRBJ1-4, with a weak D call TRBD1 (6 bases). Trimming pared 3 bases from V and 7 bases from J, leaving 18 bases between. This CDR3 has 16 amino acids. Germline loops: CDR1 ENHRY, CDR2 SYGVKD. Written as DNA, the CDR3 is TGTGCCATCAGTGAATCATGGCAGGGGTCGGCTGAAAAACTGTTTTTT. This gives the protein CAISESWQGSAEKLFF.

The CDR3 sequence: CSVVSTEAGANVLTF. CDR3 DNA sequence: TGCAGCGTTGTTTCAACAGAAGCTGGGGCCAACGTCCTGACTTTC. This sequence joins TRBV29-1 and TRBJ2-6, with D unclear. The germline V gene has CDR1 SQVTM and CDR2 ANQGSEA. The CDR3 has 15 amino acids. V was pared by 4 bases and J by 2 bases, with 12 bases between.